This TCR beta chain was recovered during a study of OX40 agonist ivuxolimab in advanced cancers. General observations from the study: Antigen specificity remained undetermined for the expanded peripheral T cells. Patients who responded partially at 0.1-3.0 mg/kg showed clonal expansion ranking among the lowest.

On this clone: Its cognate antigen is unknown.

TCRdb keeps only in-frame clones here, not all; method: immunoSEQ multiplex PCR. Here the sample spans under 200,000 clones, approximately 94% being singletons. The CDR3 is made up of 15 amino acids. From germline, CDR1 is SGHRS and CDR2 YFSETQ. The ends were cut back, 4 bases at V and 2 bases at J, with 15 bases in the middle. The receptor was derived from an adult with an advanced solid tumor such as melanoma, head and neck, liver or kidney cancer. Material: CD4+ or CD8+ T cells sorted from blood, obtained in a trial of the OX40 agonist ivuxolimab. This rearrangement joins TRBV5-1 to TRBJ1-1; no firm D call. CDR3 residues: CASSGAQGGNTEAFF. The CDR3 coding sequence is TGCGCCAGCAGCGGTGCCCAAGGTGGAAACACTGAAGCTTTCTTT. The complete variable domain, with remaining parts taken from reference TRBV5-1 and TRBJ1-1, reads KAGVTQTPRYLIKTRGQQVTLSCSPISGHRSVSWYQQTPGQGLQFLFEYFSETQRNKGNFPGRFSGRQFSNSRSEMNVSTLELGDSALYLCASSGAQGGNTEAFFGQGTRLTVV.